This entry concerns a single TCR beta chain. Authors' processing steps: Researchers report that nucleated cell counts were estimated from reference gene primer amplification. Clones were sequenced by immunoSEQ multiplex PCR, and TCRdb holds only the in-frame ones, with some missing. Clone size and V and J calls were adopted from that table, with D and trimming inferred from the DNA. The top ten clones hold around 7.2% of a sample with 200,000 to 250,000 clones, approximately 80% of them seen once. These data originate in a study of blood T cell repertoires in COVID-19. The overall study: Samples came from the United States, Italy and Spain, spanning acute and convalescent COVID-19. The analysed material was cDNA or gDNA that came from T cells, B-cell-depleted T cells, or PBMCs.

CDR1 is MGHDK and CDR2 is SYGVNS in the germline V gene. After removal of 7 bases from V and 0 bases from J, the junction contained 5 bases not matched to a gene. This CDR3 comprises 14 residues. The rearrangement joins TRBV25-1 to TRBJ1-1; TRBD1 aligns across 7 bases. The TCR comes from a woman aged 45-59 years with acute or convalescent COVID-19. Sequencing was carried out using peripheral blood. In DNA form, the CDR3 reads TGTGCCAGCAAACAGACAGGGATGAACACTGAAGCTTTCTTT. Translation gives CASKQTGMNTEAFF. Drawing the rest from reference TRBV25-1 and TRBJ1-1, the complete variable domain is EADIYQTPRYLVIGTGKKITLECSQTMGHDKMYWYQQDPGMELHLIHYSYGVNSTEKGDLSSESTVSRIRTEHFPLTLESARPSHTSQYLCASKQTGMNTEAFFGQGTRLTVV.